Listed below are T cell receptor beta chains from one sample, sequenced in a study of blood T cells in healthy people across ages. TCRdb re-called the 5' RACE reads through MiXCR, storing one row per CDR3 protein. The sample contains 800,000 to 950,000 distinct CDR3 sequences, under 35% of which appear only once. These same records also appear under a second study, on T cells of mothers and their children.

The material sequenced was blood. The receptors stem from a woman between 40 and 55 years old in good health. CDR3s leave out the opening cysteine and the closing phenylalanine or tryptophan.

v_gene | CDR3aa
TRBV9 | ASSDLHGTGYQPQH
TRBV20-1 | SARGGSGYNEQF
TRBV20-1 | SADRAGVKAEAF
TRBV3-1 | ASSQGTGGRQPQH
TRBV7-8 | ASSLVRGTRETQY
TRBV6-5 | ASSAQGAGNQPQH
TRBV3-1 | ASSQDWGQGVSPLH
TRBV11-2 | ASSDQAFGTSGGRTYNEQF
TRBV6-5 | VSSLTGSSPPYT
TRBV6-5 | ASSYSPLRVGGGGYT
TRBV29-1 | SVTRGIGDTQY
TRBV29-1 | SVAGTGGVYGYT
TRBV27 | ASSSPGQGADEQF
TRBV20-1 | SAPTGLRGYT
TRBV7-9 | ASSFRDRDPNYGNT
TRBV5-1 | ASSLEASGVSTGELF
TRBV7-9 | ASSLADSIIVAF
TRBV4-3 | ASSQDPVLSSGNTIY
TRBV12-3/TRBV12-4 | ASGPASNQPQH
TRBV29-1 | SVETSNTYTQY
TRBV5-1 | ASRVATTYEQY
TRBV10-3 | AISEEQGASYEQY
TRBV28 | ACSFQRGESSSYNEQF
TRBV7-3 | ASSLLAGLTNEQF